This section outlines one TCR beta chain sequence together with its context. No antigen is known for it. This entry belongs to a study of cytomegalovirus exposure and HLA in healthy donors. The study's findings and limits: In a later analysis, V- and J-gene trimming of beta chains associated with a DCLRE1C missense variant, replicated independently.

The PCR used 60 Vbeta and 13 Jbeta primers. Clones were read by immunoSEQ multiplex PCR, and TCRdb kept only the in-frame ones, dropping some. The sample has under 200,000 clones, about 70% seen once. The length of the CDR3 is 18 residues. Germline-derived CDR1 and CDR2 are SGHVS and FQNEAQ. J gave up 6 bases and V 5 bases, and 21 bases lay outside the gene matches. This chain joins TRBV7-8 and TRBJ2-7; 8 positions agree with TRBD2. Sample: PBMCs. The clonotype originates from a woman aged 30 to 39 in good health and CMV-seronegative. The CDR3, as DNA: TGTGCCAGCAGCCGGTGGGGGGGAGAAGCGGGAGCGCTTGCCGAGCAGTACTTC. This gives the protein CASSRWGGEAGALAEQYF. Combining the CDR3 with reference TRBV7-8 and TRBJ2-7 gives the whole variable domain GAGVSQSPRYKVAKRGQDVALRCDPISGHVSLFWYQQALGQGPEFLTYFQNEAQLDKSGLPSDRFFAERPEGSVSTLKIQRTQQEDSAVYLCASSRWGGEAGALAEQYFGPGTRLTVT.